This is a list of T cell receptor beta chains from one sample in a study of T cells after yellow fever vaccination. MiXCR, run by TCRdb on the 5' RACE reads, gives a single entry per CDR3 protein. The sample holds hundreds of thousands of distinct CDR3 sequences, about 12% seen once. The sequences come from PBMCs, collected on the day of the yellow fever booster vaccination. These receptors all stem from a man aged 30-40 years who received the YFV17D yellow fever vaccine. The conserved cysteine and the conserved F or W are not part of the CDR3 here.

J: TRBJ2-1
V: TRBV5-1
CDR3: ASSFSKGSYNEQF

J: TRBJ2-7
V: TRBV29-1
CDR3: SATNGGSYEQY

J: TRBJ2-1
V: TRBV6-2/TRBV6-3
CDR3: ASRSLPYNEQF

J: TRBJ2-3
V: TRBV2
CDR3: ASRDPLAERGTDTQY

J: TRBJ2-4
V: TRBV28
CDR3: ASADSYNIQY

J: TRBJ1-1
V: TRBV7-9
CDR3: ASSTKERLNTEAF

J: TRBJ2-5
V: TRBV5-6
CDR3: ASSLPGTGGYETQY

J: TRBJ1-3
V: TRBV18
CDR3: ASSPPAFSAGNTIY

J: TRBJ2-7
V: TRBV20-1
CDR3: SARSGAKSSYEQY

J: TRBJ2-7
V: TRBV19
CDR3: ASARGFYEQY

J: TRBJ2-7
V: TRBV7-9
CDR3: ASSPLPSSYEQY

J: TRBJ2-1
V: TRBV6-5
CDR3: ASSSLTSGRWREQF

J: TRBJ1-6
V: TRBV3-1
CDR3: ASSQGYSPLH

J: TRBJ2-5
V: TRBV20-1
CDR3: SVDRAQETQY

J: TRBJ2-5
V: TRBV28
CDR3: ASSNSLRETQY

J: TRBJ1-6
V: TRBV28
CDR3: ASYRTGTSSYNSPLH

J: TRBJ1-4
V: TRBV30
CDR3: AWSFMNEKLF

J: TRBJ2-3
V: TRBV24-1
CDR3: ATSEADPQLDTQY

J: TRBJ2-3
V: TRBV20-1
CDR3: SAPSPGDTQY

J: TRBJ1-1
V: TRBV3-1
CDR3: ASSQEYRVNTEAF

J: TRBJ2-3
V: TRBV5-5
CDR3: ASSSTGDTQY

J: TRBJ1-1
V: TRBV10-3
CDR3: AISESGQMNTEAF

J: TRBJ2-1
V: TRBV4-3
CDR3: ASSQDSDSYNEQF

J: TRBJ2-5
V: TRBV9
CDR3: ASSVEGQNQETQY

J: TRBJ1-2
V: TRBV7-2
CDR3: ASSLAGGITGYT

J: TRBJ1-6
V: TRBV7-2
CDR3: ASSSGQTRSSPLH

J: TRBJ2-1
V: TRBV29-1
CDR3: SATIDEQF

J: TRBJ1-1
V: TRBV15
CDR3: ATSRDLKNTEAF

J: TRBJ1-1
V: TRBV7-8
CDR3: ASRTTDLNTEAF

J: TRBJ2-7
V: TRBV25-1
CDR3: ASSDPRQGGHYEQY

J: TRBJ2-5
V: TRBV7-3
CDR3: ASSLSYSETQY

J: TRBJ2-3
V: TRBV13
CDR3: ASTSKGLAGPSTDTQY

J: TRBJ2-5
V: TRBV15
CDR3: ATSSEAGAFGTQY

J: TRBJ2-7
V: TRBV11-2
CDR3: ASSLVRGNQYEQY

J: TRBJ1-4
V: TRBV27
CDR3: ASSLSIRGLGEKLF

J: TRBJ1-2
V: TRBV19
CDR3: ASSIPSGDGTWYGYT

J: TRBJ1-4
V: TRBV12-3/TRBV12-4
CDR3: ASSSGLETGYEKLF

J: TRBJ2-1
V: TRBV10-3
CDR3: AISQPGTGETGEQF

J: TRBJ2-2
V: TRBV6-1
CDR3: ASCGGIHRNTGELF

J: TRBJ2-1
V: TRBV14
CDR3: ASSQDWPSRDYNEQF

J: TRBJ2-1
V: TRBV4-3
CDR3: ASSQGHSGGYNEQF

J: TRBJ2-1
V: TRBV6-5
CDR3: ASRSSAHNEQF

J: TRBJ1-5
V: TRBV20-1
CDR3: SASSLDRGSWQPQH

J: TRBJ2-3
V: TRBV6-2/TRBV6-3
CDR3: ASSYPGSRTPRTDTQY

J: TRBJ2-7
V: TRBV7-9
CDR3: ASTLTGCGPYEQY

J: TRBJ1-2
V: TRBV7-3
CDR3: ASSSRPTGNGQGYT

J: TRBJ2-7
V: TRBV5-1
CDR3: ASSATTYEQY

J: TRBJ1-5
V: TRBV28
CDR3: ASSQRGEREPQH

J: TRBJ2-1
V: TRBV28
CDR3: ASSSPWLAGGHEQF

J: TRBJ2-1
V: TRBV28
CDR3: ASSRGSSGLYNEQF

J: TRBJ2-7
V: TRBV18
CDR3: ASSRDSSEQY

J: TRBJ2-7
V: TRBV5-4
CDR3: ASSLGIKPGSRETYEQY

J: TRBJ1-5
V: TRBV20-1
CDR3: SAGDGMVGRPQH

J: TRBJ2-5
V: TRBV25-1
CDR3: ASSSQGIVETQY

J: TRBJ1-4
V: TRBV4-3
CDR3: ASSKSGTTTNEKLF

J: TRBJ1-1
V: TRBV27
CDR3: ASSARRYTEAF

J: TRBJ1-2
V: TRBV7-2
CDR3: ASSLVGISGYT

J: TRBJ1-6
V: TRBV20-1
CDR3: SALRRSSGNLNSPLH

J: TRBJ1-6
V: TRBV4-3
CDR3: ASSQTVPSSYNSPLH

J: TRBJ2-7
V: TRBV10-3
CDR3: AATQVQGGEQY